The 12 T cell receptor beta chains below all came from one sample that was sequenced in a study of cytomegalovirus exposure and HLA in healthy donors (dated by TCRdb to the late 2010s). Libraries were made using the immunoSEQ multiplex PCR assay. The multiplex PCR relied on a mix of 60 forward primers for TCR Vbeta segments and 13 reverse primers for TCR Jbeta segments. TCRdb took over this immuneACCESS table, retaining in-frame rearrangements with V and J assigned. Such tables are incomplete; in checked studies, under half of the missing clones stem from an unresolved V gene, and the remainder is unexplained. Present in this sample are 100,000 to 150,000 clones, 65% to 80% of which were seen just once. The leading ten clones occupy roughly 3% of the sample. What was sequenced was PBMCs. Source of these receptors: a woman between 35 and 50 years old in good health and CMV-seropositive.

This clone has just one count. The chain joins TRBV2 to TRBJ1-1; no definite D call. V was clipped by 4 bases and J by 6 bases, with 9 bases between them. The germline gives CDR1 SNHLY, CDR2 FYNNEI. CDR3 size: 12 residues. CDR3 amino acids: CASSVGGAEAFF. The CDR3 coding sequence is TGTGCCAGCAGTGTTGGAGGAGCTGAAGCTTTCTTT.

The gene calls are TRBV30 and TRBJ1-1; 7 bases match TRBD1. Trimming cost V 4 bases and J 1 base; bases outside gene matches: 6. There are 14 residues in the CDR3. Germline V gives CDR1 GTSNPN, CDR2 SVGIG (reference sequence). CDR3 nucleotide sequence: TGTGCCTGGACCCTCAGGGACAGGAACACTGAAGCTTTCTTT. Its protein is CAWTLRDRNTEAFF.

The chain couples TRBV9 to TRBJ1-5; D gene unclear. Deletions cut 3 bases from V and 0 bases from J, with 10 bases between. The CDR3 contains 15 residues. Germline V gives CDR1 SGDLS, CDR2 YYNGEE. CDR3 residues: CASSADGVSNQPQHF. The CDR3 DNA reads TGTGCCAGCAGCGCCGACGGGGTTAGCAATCAGCCCCAGCATTTT.

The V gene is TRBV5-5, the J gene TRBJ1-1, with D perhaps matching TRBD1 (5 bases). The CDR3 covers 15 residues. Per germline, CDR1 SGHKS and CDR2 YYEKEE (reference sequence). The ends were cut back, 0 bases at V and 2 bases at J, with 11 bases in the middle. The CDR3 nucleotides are TGTGCCAGCAGCTTGGGGCCGACAGAAAACACTGAAGCTTTCTTT. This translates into CASSLGPTENTEAFF.

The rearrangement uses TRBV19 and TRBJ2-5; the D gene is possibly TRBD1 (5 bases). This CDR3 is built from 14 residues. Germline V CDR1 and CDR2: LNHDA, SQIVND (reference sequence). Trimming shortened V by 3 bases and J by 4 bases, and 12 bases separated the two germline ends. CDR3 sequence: CASSMLTDPETQYF. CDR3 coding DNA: TGTGCCAGTAGTATGTTGACAGATCCAGAGACCCAGTACTTC.

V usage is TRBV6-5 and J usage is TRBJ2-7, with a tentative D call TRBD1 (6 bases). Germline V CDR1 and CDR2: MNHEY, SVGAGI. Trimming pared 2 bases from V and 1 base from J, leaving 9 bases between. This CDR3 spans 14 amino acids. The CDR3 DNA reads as TGTGCCAGCAGTTACGGGCAGGGGTCCTACGAGCAGTACTTC. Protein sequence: CASSYGQGSYEQYF.

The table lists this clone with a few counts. The DNA of the CDR3 is TGTGCCAGCAGCGTAGAAGAGCGGGACTTTGCAGAGACCCAGTACTTC. This sequence encodes CASSVEERDFAETQYF. This rearrangement joins TRBV9 to TRBJ2-5; 7 bases agree with TRBD2. The V gene's germline CDR1 is SGDLS and CDR2 YYNGEE. The CDR3 totals 16 residues. V lost 0 bases, J lost 4 bases, and 9 bases stayed unmatched.

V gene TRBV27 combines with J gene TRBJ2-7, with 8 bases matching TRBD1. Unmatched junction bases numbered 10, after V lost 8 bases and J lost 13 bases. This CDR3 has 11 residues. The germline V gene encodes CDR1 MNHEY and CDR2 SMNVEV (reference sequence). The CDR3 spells CASGQGVSTYF. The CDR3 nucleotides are TGTGCCAGCGGACAGGGAGTGTCAACATACTTC.

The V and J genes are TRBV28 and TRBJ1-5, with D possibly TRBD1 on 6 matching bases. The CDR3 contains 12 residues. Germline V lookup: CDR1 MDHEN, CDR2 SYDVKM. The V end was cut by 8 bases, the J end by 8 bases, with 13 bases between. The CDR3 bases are TGTGCCAGCGCTAAGGGGGAGAAGCCCCAGCATTTT. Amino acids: CASAKGEKPQHF. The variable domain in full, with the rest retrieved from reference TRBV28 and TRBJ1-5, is DVKVTQSSRYLVKRTGEKVFLECVQDMDHENMFWYRQDPGLGLRLIYFSYDVKMKEKGDIPEGYSVSREKKERFSLILESASTNQTSMYLCASAKGEKPQHFGDGTRLSIL.

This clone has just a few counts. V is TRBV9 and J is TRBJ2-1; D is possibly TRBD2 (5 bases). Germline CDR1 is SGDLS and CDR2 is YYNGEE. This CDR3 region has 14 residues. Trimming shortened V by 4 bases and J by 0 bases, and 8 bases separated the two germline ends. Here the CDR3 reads CASSPTSSYNEQFF. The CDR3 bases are TGTGCCAGCAGCCCTACTAGCTCCTACAATGAGCAGTTCTTC.

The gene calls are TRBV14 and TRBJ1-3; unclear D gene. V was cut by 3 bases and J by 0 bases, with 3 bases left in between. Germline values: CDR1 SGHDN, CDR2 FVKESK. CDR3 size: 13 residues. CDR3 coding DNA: TGTGCCAGCAGCCAGTACTCTGGAAACACCATATATTTT. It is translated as CASSQYSGNTIYF. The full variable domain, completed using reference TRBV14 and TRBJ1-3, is EAGVTQFPSHSVIEKGQTVTLRCDPISGHDNLYWYRRVMGKEIKFLLHFVKESKQDESGMPNNRFLAERTGGTYSTLKVQPAELEDSGVYFCASSQYSGNTIYFGEGSWLTVV.

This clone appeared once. CDR3 protein: CASSQPFGTSGGYEQYF. The CDR3 nucleotides read TGCGCCAGCAGCCAACCCTTCGGGACTAGCGGGGGCTACGAGCAGTACTTC. The V call is TRBV4-1, the J call TRBJ2-7, with TRBD2 matching 14 bases. The germline V gene encodes CDR1 MGHRA and CDR2 YSYEKL. Trimming removed 2 bases from V and 3 bases from J; junction bases left unmatched: 6. This CDR3 contains 17 residues.